The 30 T cell receptor beta chains below come from one sample, sequenced in a study of identical twins. TCRdb itself ran the 5' RACE reads through MiXCR, one entry per CDR3 protein. The sample holds about 900,000 distinct CDR3 sequences, 9% to 15% seen once. The same sample was also studied in work on yellow fever vaccine responses in identical twins.

The material sequenced was PBMCs. The receptors shown here come from a woman aged 18-29 years in good health.

This clonotype was observed a few times. V is TRBV2 and J is TRBJ2-1; 7 positions match TRBD1. In germline, CDR1 is SNHLY, CDR2 FYNNEI. V lost 4 bases and J lost 7; bases outside the gene matches: 7. The CDR3 length is 14 residues. The CDR3 region has the DNA TGTGCCAGCAGTGGAACTTTACAGGGGAATGAGCAGTTCTTC. This codes for CASSGTLQGNEQFF.

This clonotype has a handful of counts. This chain joins TRBV11-2 and TRBJ2-5, with 9 bases matching TRBD2. Germline V gene sequence: CDR1 SGHAT, CDR2 FQNNGV. The CDR3 loop spans 18 amino acids. The V and J ends lost 0 bases and 0 bases, in that order; junction bases with no gene match: 8. The CDR3 sequence is CASSLDFLAGRNQETQYF. CDR3 bases: TGTGCCAGCAGCTTAGATTTCCTAGCGGGAAGGAACCAAGAGACCCAGTACTTC.

The sample holds a few counts of this clonotype. The V and J genes are TRBV5-1 and TRBJ2-2, with a tentative D call TRBD1 (5 bases). The CDR3 spans 15 residues. CDR1 is SGHRS and CDR2 is YFSETQ in the germline V gene. Trimming shortened V by 1 base and J by 7 bases, and 14 bases separated the two germline ends. CDR3 in amino acids: CASSLSTGYSGELFF. The CDR3 bases are TGCGCCAGCAGCTTGTCCACAGGTTATAGCGGGGAGCTGTTTTTT. Together with reference TRBV5-1 and TRBJ2-2, the CDR3 gives the full variable domain: KAGVTQTPRYLIKTRGQQVTLSCSPISGHRSVSWYQQTPGQGLQFLFEYFSETQRNKGNFPGRFSGRQFSNSRSEMNVSTLELGDSALYLCASSLSTGYSGELFFGEGSRLTVL.

In DNA form, the CDR3 reads TGTGCCAGCAGACCGAGGGGATCCGACACTGAAGCTTTCTTT. Translated: CASRPRGSDTEAFF. The chain uses TRBV6-1 and TRBJ1-1, with D maybe TRBD1 (5 bases). Between the trimmed V and J ends, which lost 6 bases and 3 bases, there was a span of 14 bases. Germline values: CDR1 MNHNS, CDR2 SASEGT. This CDR3 has 14 residues.

This clonotype was counted between two and nine times. The rearrangement joins TRBV28 to TRBJ2-5; 8 bases are shared with TRBD2. The V and J ends lost 5 bases and 6 bases, in that order; junction bases with no gene match: 8. From germline, CDR1 is MDHEN and CDR2 SYDVKM. The CDR3 covers 14 residues. In DNA form, the CDR3 reads TGTGCCAGCAGTGGGCCCGGGAGGGCGCAGACCCAGTACTTC. Translation gives CASSGPGRAQTQYF.

This clonotype was detected only a few times. V usage is TRBV20-1 and J usage is TRBJ2-3, with 12 bases that match TRBD1. V gave up 2 bases and J gave up 3 bases; unmatched junction bases: 3. CDR1 and CDR2 from the germline V gene are DFQATT and SNEGSKA (reference sequence). The CDR3 runs to 15 residues. The CDR3 DNA reads TGCAGTGCTAGATGGGACAGGGGGCCGACAGATACGCAGTATTTT. Protein product: CSARWDRGPTDTQYF.

The sample holds many counts of this clonotype. The J gene is TRBJ2-5, the V gene TRBV6-6; possible D gene TRBD2, 6 bases. Germline CDR1 reads MNHNY; CDR2 reads SVGAGI (reference sequence). The V end lost 6 bases, the J end lost 9 bases, and 14 bases lay between the germline ends. CDR3 length equals 12 residues. This CDR3 is CASRPGLWAQYF. CDR3 in DNA: TGTGCCAGCAGGCCGGGACTCTGGGCCCAGTACTTC.

This clonotype was counted at least ten times. The V gene is TRBV20-1, the J gene TRBJ1-1, with D uncertain. Germline-derived CDR1 and CDR2 are DFQATT and SNEGSKA (reference sequence). The CDR3 is 13 amino acids. The V end was cut by 4 bases, the J end by 9 bases, with 18 bases between. CDR3 amino acids: CSATDLWAYKAFF. CDR3 sequence (DNA): TGCAGTGCTACCGACCTCTGGGCCTACAAAGCTTTCTTT.

This clonotype was detected many times. The CDR3 DNA is TGCGCCAGCAGCCACGATACAGGGAGCGAGCAGTACGTC. Residues: CASSHDTGSEQYV. The V gene is TRBV4-1, the J gene TRBJ2-7; the D gene is possibly TRBD1 (6 bases). Trimming stripped 3 bases from V and 6 bases from J, with 12 bases between. The CDR3 is 13 residues long. Germline V gene data show CDR1 as MGHRA and CDR2 as YSYEKL.

The sample holds a few counts of this clonotype. The chain uses TRBV4-1 and TRBJ2-1; 7 nucleotides match TRBD2. Germline V gene data show CDR1 as MGHRA and CDR2 as YSYEKL. The CDR3 length is 16 residues. J was trimmed by 6 bases and V by 3 bases; bases with no gene match: 11. Here the CDR3 reads CASSHPNGTTTNEQFF. In DNA form, the CDR3 reads TGCGCCAGCAGCCACCCTAACGGGACTACCACCAATGAGCAGTTCTTC.

The genes are TRBV5-5 and TRBJ2-1, with TRBD2 identical over 10 bases. CDR1 is SGHKS and CDR2 is YYEKEE in the germline V gene (reference sequence). V shed 3 bases, J shed 9 bases, and the junction held 18 bases outside the gene matches. The CDR3 has 18 amino acids. CDR3 sequence (DNA): TGTGCCAGCAGCTCAAGCGGGGGGGGCGCTGATATCAGGCTTGAGCAGTTCTTC. The encoded protein is CASSSSGGGADIRLEQFF.

This chain uses TRBV28 with TRBJ2-7; 8 bases map to TRBD1. From germline, CDR1 is MDHEN and CDR2 SYDVKM. Trimming at V came to 6 bases and at J to 0 bases, leaving 7 bases not matched to a gene. The CDR3 runs to 15 residues. In DNA, the CDR3 is TGTGCCAGCAGCATTGACAGGGGCGGCTCCTACGAGCAGTACGTC. It specifies CASSIDRGGSYEQYV.

This clonotype came up many times. The chain recombines TRBV3-1 with TRBJ2-2, with TRBD1 as a possible D gene (5 bases). There are 13 residues in the CDR3. Trimming left V 4 bases short and J 5 bases short, with 8 bases between. Germline lookup yields CDR1 LGHDT and CDR2 YNNKEL (reference sequence). The DNA for the CDR3 is TGTGCCAGCAGCCGAAGGGGTACCGGGGAGCTGTTTTTT. Its protein product is CASSRRGTGELFF.

Only a few counts were recorded for this clonotype. The V and J genes are TRBV10-3 and TRBJ2-1; 7 bases align to TRBD2. The CDR3 runs 15 residues. Germline V gene data show CDR1 as ENHRY and CDR2 as SYGVKD. Losses at the gene ends were 3 bases for V and 4 bases for J; bases not matched to a gene: 6. CDR3 residues: CAISDLAGGYNEQFF. The CDR3 DNA is TGTGCCATCAGTGATTTAGCGGGCGGGTACAATGAGCAGTTCTTC.

CDR3 nucleotide sequence: TGCGCCAGCAGCGAGGGACAGGGCCTAGAGACCCAGTACTTC. Translating gives CASSEGQGLETQYF. This sequence joins TRBV5-1 and TRBJ2-5, with 9 bases identical to TRBD1. J gave up 4 bases and V 4 bases, and 5 bases lay outside the gene matches. The V gene's germline CDR1 is SGHRS and CDR2 YFSETQ. CDR3 size: 14 residues.

This clonotype appeared a few times. The chain has TRBV4-1 and TRBJ2-5; no definite D call. V was shortened by 1 base and J by 4 bases, with 16 bases between the two germline ends. There are 16 residues in the CDR3. Germline CDR1 is MGHRA and CDR2 is YSYEKL. The CDR3: CASSQVGISRGETQYF. DNA for the CDR3: TGCGCCAGCAGCCAAGTAGGAATCTCCCGTGGAGAGACCCAGTACTTC.

This clonotype was recorded many times. J is TRBJ2-1 and V is TRBV7-2; the D gene is possibly TRBD2 (6 bases). Germline V gene lookup returns CDR1 SGHTA and CDR2 FQGNSA. The CDR3 has 16 amino acids. V lost 4 bases to trimming and J lost 0 bases, with 13 bases between them. Here the CDR3 reads CASSSGGKGSYNEQFF. CDR3 DNA sequence: TGTGCCAGCAGCTCCGGCGGGAAGGGCTCCTACAATGAGCAGTTCTTC.

The chain combines TRBV20-1 with TRBJ2-1; TRBD1 agrees at 8 bases. CDR1 DFQATT and CDR2 SNEGSKA come from the germline V gene (reference sequence). This CDR3 has 16 residues. With V trimmed by 4 bases and J by 3 bases, 11 bases remained unmatched. The CDR3 bases are TGCAGTGCTATTAACTCCGGGACAGGAGACTACAATGAGCAGTTCTTC. It codes for CSAINSGTGDYNEQFF.

The V call is TRBV12-3 or TRBV12-4, the J call TRBJ2-1, with TRBD2 matching over 8 bases. This CDR3 has 18 amino acids. The V and J ends lost 6 bases and 0 bases, in that order; junction bases with no gene match: 13. The CDR3 DNA sequence: TGTGCCAGCAGCCGCACCGGGACTAGAGGGGACTCCTACAATGAGCAGTTCTTC. Protein: CASSRTGTRGDSYNEQFF.

This clonotype was seen more than once but under ten times. The chain links TRBV20-1 to TRBJ2-1; 12 nucleotides line up with TRBD2. The CDR3 loop spans 15 amino acids. J lost 2 bases, V lost 2 bases, and 1 base had no gene match. Germline V lookup: CDR1 DFQATT, CDR2 SNEGSKA (reference sequence). This CDR3 is CSARPSGGAYNEQFF. The CDR3 DNA reads as TGCAGTGCTAGACCTAGCGGGGGGGCCTACAATGAGCAGTTCTTC.

This clonotype was detected only a few times. The chain has TRBV24-1 and TRBJ2-5; 8 bases align to TRBD1. Germline CDR1 and CDR2: KGHDR and SFDVKD. This CDR3 is 16 amino acids long. The trim removed 1 base at V and 1 base at J, leaving 4 bases unmatched. In DNA, the CDR3 is TGTGCCACCAGTGATTTAAGACAGGGGACCCAAGAGACCCAGTACTTC. Amino acids: CATSDLRQGTQETQYF.

This clonotype appeared a few times. This chain links TRBV7-7 with TRBJ2-5; TRBD1 matches at 7 bases. The V gene's germline CDR1 is SSHAT and CDR2 FNYEAQ (reference sequence). Losses at the gene ends were 5 bases for V and 2 bases for J; bases not matched to a gene: 8. The CDR3 contains 15 residues. The CDR3 spells CASSENHRGQETQYF. Here the CDR3 DNA reads TGTGCCAGCAGCGAAAATCACAGGGGTCAAGAGACCCAGTACTTC. The full variable domain, its missing parts supplied by reference TRBV7-7 and TRBJ2-5, is GAGVSQSPRYKVTKRGQDVTLRCDPISSHATLYWYQQALGQGPEFLTYFNYEAQPDKSGLPSDRFSAERPEGSISTLTIQRTEQRDSAMYRCASSENHRGQETQYFGPGTRLLVL.

The CDR3 is CASSYAYTSGTGDYEQYF. The DNA of the CDR3 is TGTGCCAGCAGTTACGCGTATACTAGCGGGACCGGGGACTACGAGCAGTACTTC. J is TRBJ2-7 and V is TRBV6-5, with 10 bases lining up with TRBD2. The CDR3 is made up of 18 amino acids. Germline V gene sequence: CDR1 MNHEY, CDR2 SVGAGI. Trimming cost V 2 bases and J 3 bases; bases outside gene matches: 13.

This clonotype was detected only a few times. This rearrangement joins TRBV25-1 to TRBJ2-7; TRBD1 might be the D (5 bases). The CDR3 sequence is 15 residues long. The V end was cut by 5 bases, the J end by 1 base, with 15 bases between. Germline loops: CDR1 MGHDK, CDR2 SYGVNS. The CDR3 nucleotides read TGTGCCAGCAGTTCCGACAGCATAACATCCTACGAGCAGTACGTC. This sequence encodes CASSSDSITSYEQYV.

This clonotype was picked up a small number of times. The chain joins TRBV25-1 to TRBJ2-2, with 11 bases identical to TRBD2. Germline CDR1 is MGHDK and CDR2 is SYGVNS. The CDR3 covers 16 residues. Trimming at V came to 4 bases and at J to 2 bases, leaving 3 bases not matched to a gene. The CDR3 reads CASSAGTSGNTGELFF. In nucleotides, the CDR3 is TGTGCCAGCAGTGCCGGGACTAGCGGCAACACCGGGGAGCTGTTTTTT.

The V and J genes are TRBV4-2 and TRBJ2-5; TRBD2 aligns across 10 bases. CDR1 is LGHNA and CDR2 is YNFKEQ in the germline V gene. Losses at the gene ends were 1 base for V and 1 base for J; bases not matched to a gene: 15. This CDR3 comprises 20 residues. CDR3: CASSQAGTSAEAPFQETQYF. CDR3 nucleotides: TGTGCCAGCAGCCAAGCCGGGACTAGCGCCGAGGCCCCCTTCCAAGAGACCCAGTACTTC.

This clonotype has a count of ten or more. The rearrangement uses TRBV5-1 and TRBJ2-2; no firm D call. The V end lost 0 bases, the J end lost 6 bases, and 12 bases lay between the germline ends. The V gene's germline CDR1 is SGHRS and CDR2 YFSETQ. This CDR3 spans 15 amino acids. In DNA, the CDR3 is TGCGCCAGCAGCTTGGGCCTTAAGGCGTCCGGGGAGCTGTTTTTT. Residues: CASSLGLKASGELFF.

In regard to this clonotype: Relative to the germline gene, one junction end is altered; a read error may explain this. This rearrangement joins TRBV3-1 to TRBJ2-3, with D possibly matching TRBD2 (7 bases). CDR1 LGHDT and CDR2 YNNKEL come from the germline V gene (reference sequence). The CDR3 runs to 17 residues. CDR3 in amino acids: CTSSLSPLSGGIDTQYF. CDR3 sequence (DNA): TGTACCAGCAGCCTTAGCCCCCTGTCGGGGGGCATAGATACGCAGTATTTT.

The chain employs TRBV2 and TRBJ2-7; D gene ambiguous. V was clipped by 4 bases and J by 5 bases, with 6 bases between them. The CDR3 is 11 amino acids. Germline CDR1 is SNHLY and CDR2 is FYNNEI. The CDR3 DNA reads as TGTGCCAGCAGTGTTATAGACGAGCAGTACGTC. Translated, it gives CASSVIDEQYV.

The V and J genes are TRBV2 and TRBJ2-7; D call uncertain. Trimming shortened V by 5 bases and J by 3 bases, and 11 bases separated the two germline ends. This CDR3 spans 13 amino acids. Germline V gene data show CDR1 as SNHLY and CDR2 as FYNNEI. CDR3 loop: CASSTTNRYEQYV. DNA for the CDR3: TGTGCCAGCAGTACGACAAACCGCTACGAGCAGTACGTC.